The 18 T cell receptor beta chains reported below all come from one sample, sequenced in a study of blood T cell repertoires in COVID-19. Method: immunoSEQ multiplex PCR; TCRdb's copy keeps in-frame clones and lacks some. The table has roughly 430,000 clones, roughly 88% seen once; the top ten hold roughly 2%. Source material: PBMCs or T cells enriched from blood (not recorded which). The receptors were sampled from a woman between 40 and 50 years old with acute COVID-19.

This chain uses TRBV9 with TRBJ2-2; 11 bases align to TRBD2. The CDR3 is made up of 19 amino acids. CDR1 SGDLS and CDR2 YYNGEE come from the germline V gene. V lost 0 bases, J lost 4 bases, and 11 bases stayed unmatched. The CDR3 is CASSVARLAGGSPTGELFF. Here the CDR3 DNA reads TGTGCCAGCAGCGTAGCTCGGCTAGCGGGGGGTTCCCCCACCGGGGAGCTGTTTTTT.

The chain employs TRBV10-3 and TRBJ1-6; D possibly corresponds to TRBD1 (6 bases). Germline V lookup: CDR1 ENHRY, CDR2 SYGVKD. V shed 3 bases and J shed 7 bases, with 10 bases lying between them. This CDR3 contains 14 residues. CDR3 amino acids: CAISDMTGNSPLHF. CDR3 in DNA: TGTGCCATCAGTGACATGACAGGAAATTCACCCCTCCACTTT.

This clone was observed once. CDR3 residues: CASSQGAGTSGMYTQYF. In DNA form, the CDR3 reads TGTGCCAGCAGCCAAGGGGCCGGGACTAGCGGCATGTATACGCAGTATTTT. This chain links TRBV4-2 with TRBJ2-3; 11 bases fit TRBD2. Germline CDR1 reads LGHNA; CDR2 reads YNFKEQ. The junction had 10 bases not matched to a gene; V was cut back by 1 base and J by 7 bases. The CDR3 is 17 residues long.

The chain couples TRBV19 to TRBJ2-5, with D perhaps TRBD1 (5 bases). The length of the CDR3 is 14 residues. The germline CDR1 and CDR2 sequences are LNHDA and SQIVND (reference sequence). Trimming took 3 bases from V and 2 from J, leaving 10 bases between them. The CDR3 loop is CASSIQGIQETQYF. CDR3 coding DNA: TGTGCCAGTAGTATTCAGGGAATTCAAGAGACCCAGTACTTC.

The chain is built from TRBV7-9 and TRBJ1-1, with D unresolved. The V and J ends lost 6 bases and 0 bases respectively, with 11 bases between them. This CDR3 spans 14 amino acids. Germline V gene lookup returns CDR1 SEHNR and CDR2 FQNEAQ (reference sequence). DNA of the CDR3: TGTGCCAGCAGTTTACTGCACTTGAACACTGAAGCTTTCTTT. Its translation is CASSLLHLNTEAFF.

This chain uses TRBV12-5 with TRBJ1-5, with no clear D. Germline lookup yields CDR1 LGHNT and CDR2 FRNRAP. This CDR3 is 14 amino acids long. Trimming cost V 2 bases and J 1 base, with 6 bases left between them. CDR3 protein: CASGLSHSNQPQHF. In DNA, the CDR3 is TGTGCTAGTGGTTTGTCACACAGCAATCAGCCCCAGCATTTT. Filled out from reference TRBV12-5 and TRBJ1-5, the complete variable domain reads DARVTQTPRHKVTEMGQEVTMRCQPILGHNTVFWYRQTMMQGLELLAYFRNRAPLDDSGMPKDRFSAEMPDATLATLKIQPSEPRDSAVYFCASGLSHSNQPQHFGDGTRLSIL.

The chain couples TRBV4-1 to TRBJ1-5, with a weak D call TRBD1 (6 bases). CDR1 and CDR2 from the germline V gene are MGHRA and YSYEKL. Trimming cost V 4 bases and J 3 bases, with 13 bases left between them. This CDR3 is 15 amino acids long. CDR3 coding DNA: TGCGCCAGCAGCCGGATCACAGGGTCCAATCAGCCCCAGCATTTT. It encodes CASSRITGSNQPQHF.

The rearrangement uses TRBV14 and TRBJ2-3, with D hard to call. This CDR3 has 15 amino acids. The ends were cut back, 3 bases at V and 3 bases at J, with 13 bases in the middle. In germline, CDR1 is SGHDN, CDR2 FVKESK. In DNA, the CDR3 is TGTGCCAGCAGCCACCGGAGACCCGGAACAGATACGCAGTATTTT. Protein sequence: CASSHRRPGTDTQYF.

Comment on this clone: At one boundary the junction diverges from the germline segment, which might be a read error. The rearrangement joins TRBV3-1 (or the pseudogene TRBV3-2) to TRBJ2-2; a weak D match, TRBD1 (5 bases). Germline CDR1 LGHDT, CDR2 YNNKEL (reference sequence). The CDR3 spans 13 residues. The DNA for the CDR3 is TGTGCCAGCAGCCAAAGGGGTCCCGGCGAGCTGTTTTTT. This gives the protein CASSQRGPGELFF.

DNA for the CDR3: TGCGCCAGCAGCGTGGGGGCAGGGGACCTCACCTATGGCTACACCTTC. Translation gives CASSVGAGDLTYGYTF. The genes are TRBV5-1 and TRBJ1-2; possibly TRBD1 for D (6 bases). Deletions cut 4 bases from V and 4 bases from J, with 20 bases between. The CDR3 is 16 residues long. Per germline, CDR1 SGHRS and CDR2 YFSETQ.

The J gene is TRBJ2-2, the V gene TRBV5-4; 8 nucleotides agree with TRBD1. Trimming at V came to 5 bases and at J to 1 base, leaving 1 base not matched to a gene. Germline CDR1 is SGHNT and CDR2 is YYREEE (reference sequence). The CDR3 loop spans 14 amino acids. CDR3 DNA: TGTGCCAGCAGGGACAGGGAGAACACCGGGGAGCTGTTTTTT. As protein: CASRDRENTGELFF.

The CDR3 DNA reads TGTGCCATCAGTGAGCGGGGACAGGGTTCTGGAAACACCATATATTTT. This translates into CAISERGQGSGNTIYF. The rearrangement joins TRBV10-3 to TRBJ1-3; TRBD1 aligns across 9 bases. The CDR3 is 16 residues long. Germline values: CDR1 ENHRY, CDR2 SYGVKD. J was trimmed by 1 base and V by 2 bases; bases with no gene match: 3.

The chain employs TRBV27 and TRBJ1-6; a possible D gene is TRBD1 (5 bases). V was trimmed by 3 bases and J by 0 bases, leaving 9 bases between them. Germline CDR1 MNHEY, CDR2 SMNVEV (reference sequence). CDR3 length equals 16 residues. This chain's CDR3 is CASSFGDSSYNSPLHF. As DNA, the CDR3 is TGTGCCAGCAGTTTTGGCGACAGCTCCTATAATTCACCCCTCCACTTT.

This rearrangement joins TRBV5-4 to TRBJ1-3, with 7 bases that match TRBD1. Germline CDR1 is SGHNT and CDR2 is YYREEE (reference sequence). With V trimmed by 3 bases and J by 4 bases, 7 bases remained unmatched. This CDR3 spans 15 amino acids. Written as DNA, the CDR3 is TGTGCCAGCAGCTCCCAGACAGGGTCGGGAAACACCATATATTTT. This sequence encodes CASSSQTGSGNTIYF.

The CDR3 is CASSTIGTGDNEQFF. The CDR3 nucleotides are TGTGCCAGCAGCACGATTGGGACGGGGGACAATGAGCAGTTCTTC. This chain links TRBV21-1 with TRBJ2-1; the DNA was not used to check the table's D call, TRBD2. TRBV21-1 is a pseudogene locus. The CDR3 runs to 15 residues.

The CDR3 loop reads CASSISGDSYGYTF. In DNA form, the CDR3 reads TGTGCCAGTAGTATCTCCGGCGACTCCTATGGCTACACCTTC. The chain combines TRBV19 with TRBJ1-2; unclear D gene. This CDR3 is 14 amino acids long. V lost 3 bases and J 4 bases, leaving 12 bases between the germline ends. The germline gives CDR1 LNHDA, CDR2 SQIVND (reference sequence).

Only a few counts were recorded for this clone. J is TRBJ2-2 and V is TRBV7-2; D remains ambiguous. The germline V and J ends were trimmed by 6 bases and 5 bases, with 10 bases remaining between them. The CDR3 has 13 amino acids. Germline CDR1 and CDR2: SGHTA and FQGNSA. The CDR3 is CASSTSLTGELFF. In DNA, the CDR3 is TGTGCCAGCAGTACTTCCCTTACCGGGGAGCTGTTTTTT.

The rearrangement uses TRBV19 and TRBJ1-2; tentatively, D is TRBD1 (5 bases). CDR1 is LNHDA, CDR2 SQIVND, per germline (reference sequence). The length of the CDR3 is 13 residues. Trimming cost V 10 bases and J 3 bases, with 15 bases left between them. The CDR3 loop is CATTGTRDYGYTF. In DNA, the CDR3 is TGTGCCACTACAGGCACCCGGGACTATGGCTACACCTTC.